A selection of T cell receptor beta chains follows, all from one sample in a study of blood T cell repertoires in COVID-19. TCRdb's copy holds only in-frame clones and misses some; the assay was immunoSEQ multiplex PCR. The table has about 170,000 clones, around 85% seen once. The sample was peripheral blood. The receptor source for this set is an elderly man with COVID-19, enrolled during active disease. CDR3s include the opening cysteine and the closing phenylalanine or tryptophan. D genes are given only for firm matches. For some rows the clone size is stated as once, few or many, or as a class when expanded; others skip it.

clone size	V gene	D gene	J gene	CDR3 DNA	CDR3 protein
few	TRBV7-8	-	TRBJ1-2	TGTGCCAGCAGCTTAGGACACCTTAACTATGGCTACACCTTC	CASSLGHLNYGYTF
-	TRBV10-2	TRBD2	TRBJ2-1	TGCGCCAGCAGTGAGGGGACTAGCGGGGGGAATGAGCAGTTCTTC	CASSEGTSGGNEQFF
-	TRBV19	TRBD1	TRBJ1-5	TGTGCCAGTAGTAAAGACAGGGCGAGCAATCAGCCCCAGCATTTT	CASSKDRASNQPQHF
-	TRBV9	TRBD1	TRBJ1-3	TGTGCCAGCAGCGGCAGGGGGGTCTACGAAAACACCATATATTTT	CASSGRGVYENTIYF
-	TRBV18	-	TRBJ1-5	TGTGCCAGCTCACCCCGTGAGGGTAGCAATCAGCCCCAGCATTTT	CASSPREGSNQPQHF
-	TRBV6-5	-	TRBJ2-7	TGTGCCAGCAGTACACAAACGACAGCCTCCTACGAGCAGTACTTC	CASSTQTTASYEQYF
-	TRBV6-5	-	TRBJ2-2	TGTGCCAGCAGTTACTCTGTCCAGGGGGGCACCGGGGAGCTGTTTTTT	CASSYSVQGGTGELFF
-	TRBV5-1	-	TRBJ2-7	TGCGCCAGCAGCTTGGTGCGGAGCTCCTACGAGCAGTACTTC	CASSLVRSSYEQYF
-	TRBV28	TRBD1	TRBJ2-5	TGTGCCAGCAGTTTATCCACAGGGGTAGAGACCCAGTACTTC	CASSLSTGVETQYF
-	TRBV6-6	TRBD1	TRBJ1-5	TGTGCCAGCAGTTACGGACAGGGCTCTGAGCCCCAGCATTTT	CASSYGQGSEPQHF
-	TRBV10-3	TRBD1	TRBJ1-1	TGTGCCATCAGTACGGGACAGGGGATCACTGAAGCTTTCTTT	CAISTGQGITEAFF
once	TRBV10-1	-	TRBJ2-7	TGCGCCGTCAGCCCTCCAGGGGCCCATTCCTACGAGCAGTACTTC	CAVSPPGAHSYEQYF
-	TRBV2	TRBD1	TRBJ2-7	TGTGCCAGCAGTGCAGGACAGGACGGCGAGCAGTACTTC	CASSAGQDGEQYF
-	TRBV6-2/TRBV6-3	TRBD2	TRBJ2-1	TGTGCCAGCAGTTCTCCGGGACTAGCGGGGGAACGGTACAATGAGCAGTTCTTC	CASSSPGLAGERYNEQFF
-	TRBV5-1	-	TRBJ1-1	TGCGCCAGCAGGCTTGCGGCCGGGGTGGGCACTGAAGCTTTCTTT	CASRLAAGVGTEAFF
once	TRBV5-1	-	TRBJ2-3	TGCGCCAGCAGCCCCGGCACAGGAACAGATACGCAGTATTTT	CASSPGTGTDTQYF
-	TRBV28	-	TRBJ1-6	TGTGCCAGCAGTTTTAGCGTTGGCCGGGGTTCACCCCTCCACTTT	CASSFSVGRGSPLHF
-	TRBV10-3	TRBD1	TRBJ2-7	TGTGCCATCAGGGCTGCACAGGGGGCCGGTTCCTACGAGCAGTACTTC	CAIRAAQGAGSYEQYF
few	TRBV2	TRBD1	TRBJ1-6	TGTGCCAGCAGCCGGGGACAGGGGAATTCACCCCTCCACTTT	CASSRGQGNSPLHF
-	TRBV10-2	TRBD2	TRBJ2-5	TGCGCCAGCAGAGCTAGCGGGGGCAGTGAGACCCAGTACTTC	CASRASGGSETQYF
few	TRBV28	TRBD1	TRBJ1-2	TGTGCCAGCAGTTATGGGACAGCCATCACTAACTATGGCTACACCTTC	CASSYGTAITNYGYTF
-	TRBV27	-	TRBJ1-6	TGTGCCAGCAGTAGCGCACAGGGTAGGAATTCACCCCTCCACTTT	CASSSAQGRNSPLHF
-	TRBV19	-	TRBJ2-5	TGTGCCAGTAGTATCCGTACAGGCCTCACCCAAGAGACCCAGTACTTC	CASSIRTGLTQETQYF
once	TRBV7-9	-	TRBJ1-1	TGTGCCAGCAGCTTAAAGGCGGGCACTGAAGCTTTCTTT	CASSLKAGTEAFF
-	TRBV12-1	-	TRBJ2-1	TGTGCCAGCCGTTATAGGGGACAGGGGGAAAATGAGCAGTTCTTC	CASRYRGQGENEQFF
-	TRBV6-5	-	TRBJ1-2	TGTGCCAGCAGTCCGCGGGGCTACGCCGGGGGCTACACCTTC	CASSPRGYAGGYTF
-	TRBV2	-	TRBJ2-7	TGTGCCAGCAGCGGAGAAGGCTCCGAGCAGTACTTC	CASSGEGSEQYF
-	TRBV27	-	TRBJ1-5	TGTGCCAGCAGTCCCTCGGGATTCAATCAGCCCCAGCATTTT	CASSPSGFNQPQHF